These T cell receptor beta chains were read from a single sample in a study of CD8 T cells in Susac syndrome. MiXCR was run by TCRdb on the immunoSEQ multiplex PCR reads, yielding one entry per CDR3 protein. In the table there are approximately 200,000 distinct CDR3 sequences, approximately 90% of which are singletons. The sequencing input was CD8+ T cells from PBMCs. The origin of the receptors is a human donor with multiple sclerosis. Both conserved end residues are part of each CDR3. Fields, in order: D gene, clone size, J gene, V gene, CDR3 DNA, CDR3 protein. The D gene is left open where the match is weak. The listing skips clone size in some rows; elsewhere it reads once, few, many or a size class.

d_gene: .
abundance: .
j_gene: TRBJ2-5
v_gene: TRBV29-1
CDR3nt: TGCAGCGTACCCGGGGAGACCCAGTACTTC
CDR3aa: CSVPGETQYF

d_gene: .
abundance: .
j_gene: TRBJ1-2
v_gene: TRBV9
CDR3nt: TGTGCCAGCAGCGTAGCTACAGGGCCGCATGGAGGCTACACCTTC
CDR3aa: CASSVATGPHGGYTF

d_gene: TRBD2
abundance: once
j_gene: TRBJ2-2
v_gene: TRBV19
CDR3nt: TGTGCCAGTAGTACCGGACTAGCGGGATGGACCGGGGAGCTGTTTTTT
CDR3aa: CASSTGLAGWTGELFF

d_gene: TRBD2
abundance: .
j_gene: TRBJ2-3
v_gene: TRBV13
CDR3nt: TGTGCCAGCAGCTCCAAAAACGCGGGGGTATACACAGATACGCAGTATTTT
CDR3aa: CASSSKNAGVYTDTQYF

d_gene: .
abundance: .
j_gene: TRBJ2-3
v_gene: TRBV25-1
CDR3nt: TGTGCCAGCAGTGAGTGGGGGCCGGGCCTTTATACGCAGTATTTT
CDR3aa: CASSEWGPGLYTQYF

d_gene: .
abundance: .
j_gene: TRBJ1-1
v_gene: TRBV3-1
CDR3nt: TGTGCCAGCAGCCCGCAGTGGAACACTGAAGCTTTCTTT
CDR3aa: CASSPQWNTEAFF

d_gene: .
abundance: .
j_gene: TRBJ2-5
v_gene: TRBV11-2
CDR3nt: TGTGCCAGCAGCTCCAGCGCGGAGACCCAGTACTTC
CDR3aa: CASSSSAETQYF

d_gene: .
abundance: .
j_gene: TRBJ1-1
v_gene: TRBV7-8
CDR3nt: TGTGCCAGCAGCCACCCGGCAGGCGGGGATACTGAAGCTTTCTTT
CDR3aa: CASSHPAGGDTEAFF

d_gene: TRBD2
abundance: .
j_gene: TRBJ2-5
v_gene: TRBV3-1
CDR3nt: TGTGCCAGCAGCCAAGATCCCAGCGGGGGGGTCCAAGAGACCCAGTACTTC
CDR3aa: CASSQDPSGGVQETQYF

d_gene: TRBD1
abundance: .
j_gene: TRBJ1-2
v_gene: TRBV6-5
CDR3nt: TGTGCCAGCAGTTTAACAGGGGGAGGCTACACCTTC
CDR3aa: CASSLTGGGYTF

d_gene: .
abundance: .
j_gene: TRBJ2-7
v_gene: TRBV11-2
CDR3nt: TGTGCCAGCAGCTACACCTTTGGCCACGAGCAGTACTTC
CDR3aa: CASSYTFGHEQYF

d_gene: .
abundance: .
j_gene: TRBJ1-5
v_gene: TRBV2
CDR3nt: TGTGCCAGCAGTGACTTGGGCCGGCAGCCCCAGCATTTT
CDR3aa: CASSDLGRQPQHF

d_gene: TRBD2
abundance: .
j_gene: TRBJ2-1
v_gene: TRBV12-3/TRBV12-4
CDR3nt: TGTGCCAGCCGGACGGGGAAAGCGGGAGGGCCGATAAACAATGAGCAGTTCTTC
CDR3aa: CASRTGKAGGPINNEQFF

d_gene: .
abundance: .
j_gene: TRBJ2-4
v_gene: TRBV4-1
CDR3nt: TGCGCCAGCAGCACAATGGGGGTAGCCAAAAACATTCAGTACTTC
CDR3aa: CASSTMGVAKNIQYF

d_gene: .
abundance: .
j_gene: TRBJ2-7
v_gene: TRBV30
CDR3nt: TGTGCCTGGAGTCATCAGCCAGGGTCCTACGAGCAGTACTTC
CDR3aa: CAWSHQPGSYEQYF

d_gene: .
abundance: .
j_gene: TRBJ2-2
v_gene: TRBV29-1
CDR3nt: TGCAGCGTCACTCCCCCTACCGGGGAGCTGTTTTTT
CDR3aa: CSVTPPTGELFF

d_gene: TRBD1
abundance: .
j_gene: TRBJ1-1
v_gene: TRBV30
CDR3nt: TGTGCCTGGAGTGCGGGACAGGGGGACACTGAAGCTTTCTTT
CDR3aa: CAWSAGQGDTEAFF

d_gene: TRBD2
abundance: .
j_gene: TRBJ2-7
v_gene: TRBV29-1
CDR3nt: TGCAGCGTCTTCGGGGAGCGGGGGACTACCTACGAGCAGTACTTC
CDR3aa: CSVFGERGTTYEQYF

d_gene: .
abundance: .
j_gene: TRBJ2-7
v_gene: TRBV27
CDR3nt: TGTGCCAGCAGTTTCGGGAATGAGTACGAGCAGTACTTC
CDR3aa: CASSFGNEYEQYF

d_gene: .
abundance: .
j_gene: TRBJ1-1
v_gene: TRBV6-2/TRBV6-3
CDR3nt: TGTGCCAGCAGTTACGTCATAACGGACACTGAAGCTTTCTTT
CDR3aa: CASSYVITDTEAFF

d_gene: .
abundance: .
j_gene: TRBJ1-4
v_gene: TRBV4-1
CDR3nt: TGCGCCAGCAGCCAAGTCCAGATCCTTACAACTAATGAAAAACTGTTTTTT
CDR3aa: CASSQVQILTTNEKLFF

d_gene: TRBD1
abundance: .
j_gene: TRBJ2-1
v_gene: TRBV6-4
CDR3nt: TGTGCCAGCAGTAAGACAGGGGAGGCCTACAATGAGCAGTTCTTC
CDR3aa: CASSKTGEAYNEQFF

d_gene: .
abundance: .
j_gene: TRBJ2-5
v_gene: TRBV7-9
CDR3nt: TGTGCCAGCAGCTCCTATTCAGGGACTCGCCTGCAAGAGACCCAGTACTTC
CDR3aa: CASSSYSGTRLQETQYF

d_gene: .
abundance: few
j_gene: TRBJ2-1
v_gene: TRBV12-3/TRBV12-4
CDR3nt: TGTGCCAGCAGTTTAGCCACAGGCAATGAGCAGTTCTTC
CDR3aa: CASSLATGNEQFF

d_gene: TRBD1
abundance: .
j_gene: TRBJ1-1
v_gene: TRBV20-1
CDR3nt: TGCAGTGCTAGAGGAGCAGGGGGCGATGATCGGACTGAAGCTTTCTTT
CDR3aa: CSARGAGGDDRTEAFF

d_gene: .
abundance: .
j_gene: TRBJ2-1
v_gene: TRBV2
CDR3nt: TGTGCCAGCAGCCCCCCCAGCCGGAATGAGCAGTTCTTC
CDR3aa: CASSPPSRNEQFF

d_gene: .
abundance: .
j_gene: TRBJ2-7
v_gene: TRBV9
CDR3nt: TGTGCCAGCAGCCTCCAGGGACGACCCTACAGCGAGCAGTACTTC
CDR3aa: CASSLQGRPYSEQYF

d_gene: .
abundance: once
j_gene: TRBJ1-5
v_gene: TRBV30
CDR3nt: TGTGCCTGGAGTGTTCCTATCGGGAGCCAGCCCCAGCATTTT
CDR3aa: CAWSVPIGSQPQHF

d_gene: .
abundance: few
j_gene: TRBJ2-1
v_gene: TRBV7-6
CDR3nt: TGTGCCAGCAGCTTAGGGGGGCCAATCAATGAGCAGTTCTTC
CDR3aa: CASSLGGPINEQFF

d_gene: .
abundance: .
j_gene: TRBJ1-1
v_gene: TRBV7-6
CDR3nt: TGTGCCAGCAGCTCCAAGAGGGGCACTGAAGCTTTCTTT
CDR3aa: CASSSKRGTEAFF

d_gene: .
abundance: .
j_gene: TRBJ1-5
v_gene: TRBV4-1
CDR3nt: TGCGCCAGCAGCCAAGATTTAGTAGGACAAGCCCAGCATTTT
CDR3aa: CASSQDLVGQAQHF

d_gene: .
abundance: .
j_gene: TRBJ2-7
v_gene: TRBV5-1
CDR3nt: TGCGCCAGCAGCCAGTGGGACTCGAGCTCCTACGAGCAGTACTTC
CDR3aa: CASSQWDSSSYEQYF

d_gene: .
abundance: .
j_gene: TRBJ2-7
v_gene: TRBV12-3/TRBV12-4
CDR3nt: TGTGCCAGCAGCCCCCCGGGGCGGGGAGAAGAGCAGTACTTC
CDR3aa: CASSPPGRGEEQYF

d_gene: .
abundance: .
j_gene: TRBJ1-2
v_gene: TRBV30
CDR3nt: TGTGCCTGGAGTGTACCAGGGGAGTTGCCCTACACCTTC
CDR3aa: CAWSVPGELPYTF

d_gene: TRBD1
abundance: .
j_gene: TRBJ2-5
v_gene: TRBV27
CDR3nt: TGTGCCAGCAGTTTAAAACAGGGGGTATCGACCCAGTACTTC
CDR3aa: CASSLKQGVSTQYF

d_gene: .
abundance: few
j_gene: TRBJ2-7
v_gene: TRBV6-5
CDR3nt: TGTGCCAGCAGTTACTCGGACAGTAAGGCGCAGTACTTC
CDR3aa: CASSYSDSKAQYF

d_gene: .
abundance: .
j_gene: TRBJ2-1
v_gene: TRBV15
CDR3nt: TGTGCCACCCTGAATCGAGATAACAATGAGCAGTTCTTC
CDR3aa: CATLNRDNNEQFF

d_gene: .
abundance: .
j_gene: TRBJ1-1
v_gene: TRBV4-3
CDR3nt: TGCGCCAGCAGCCAAGATCGGAGCACTGAAGCTTTCTTT
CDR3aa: CASSQDRSTEAFF

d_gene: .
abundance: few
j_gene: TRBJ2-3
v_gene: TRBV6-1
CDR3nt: TGTGCCAGCAGTGAAACCCAGGGGAGCACAGATACGCAGTATTTT
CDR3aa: CASSETQGSTDTQYF

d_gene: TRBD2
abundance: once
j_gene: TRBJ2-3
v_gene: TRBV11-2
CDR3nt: TGTGCCAGCAGCTTAGGACTAGCGGGGGGGTGGACAGATACGCAGTATTTT
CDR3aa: CASSLGLAGGWTDTQYF

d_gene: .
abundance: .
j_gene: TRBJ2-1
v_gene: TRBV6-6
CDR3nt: TGTGCCAGCAGTCCCTTAGCCGAGTCCTACAATGAGCAGTTCTTC
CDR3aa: CASSPLAESYNEQFF

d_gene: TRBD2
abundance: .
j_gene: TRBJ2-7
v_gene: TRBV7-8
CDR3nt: TGTGCCAGCAGTTCAGAGCGAGGGCGGGAGTACTACGAGCAGTACTTC
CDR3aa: CASSSERGREYYEQYF

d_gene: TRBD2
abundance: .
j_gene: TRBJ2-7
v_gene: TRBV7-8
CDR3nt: TGTGCCAGCAGCCCTCAGGCGGGGGTACCCTACGAGCAGTACTTC
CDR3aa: CASSPQAGVPYEQYF

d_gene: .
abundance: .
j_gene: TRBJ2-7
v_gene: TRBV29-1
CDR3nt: TGCAGCGTTGAGGTGGGGAACGAGCAGTACTTC
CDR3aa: CSVEVGNEQYF

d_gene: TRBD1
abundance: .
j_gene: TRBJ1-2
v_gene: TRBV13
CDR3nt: TGTGCCAGCAGCCCCGACAGGGGGCTCCTCTATGGCTACACCTTC
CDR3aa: CASSPDRGLLYGYTF

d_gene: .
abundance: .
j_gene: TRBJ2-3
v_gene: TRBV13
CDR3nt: TGTGCCAGCAGCCCCCGGGATGGTACAGATACGCAGTATTTT
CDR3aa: CASSPRDGTDTQYF

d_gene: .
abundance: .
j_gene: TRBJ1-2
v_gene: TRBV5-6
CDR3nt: TGTGCCAGCAGCTTGGTTCGTGGGGGGGACTATGGCTACACCTTC
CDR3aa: CASSLVRGGDYGYTF

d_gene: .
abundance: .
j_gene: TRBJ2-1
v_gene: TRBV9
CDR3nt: TGTGCCAGCAGCGTAGGTTCGCACAATGAGCAGTTCTTC
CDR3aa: CASSVGSHNEQFF

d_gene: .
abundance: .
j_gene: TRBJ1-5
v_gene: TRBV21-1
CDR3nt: TGTGCCAGGCCCGGGGACATCGGCCCGGCGGCTCAGCCCCAGCATTTT
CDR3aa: CARPGDIGPAAQPQHF

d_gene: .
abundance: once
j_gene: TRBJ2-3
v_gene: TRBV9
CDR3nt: TGTGCCAGCAGCGTAGTGGCGGGGAGCACAGATACGCAGTATTTT
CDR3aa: CASSVVAGSTDTQYF

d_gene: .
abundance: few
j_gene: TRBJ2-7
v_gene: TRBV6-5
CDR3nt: TGTGCCAGCAGTTCACCGGGATCCAGGGAGCAGTACTTC
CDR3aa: CASSSPGSREQYF

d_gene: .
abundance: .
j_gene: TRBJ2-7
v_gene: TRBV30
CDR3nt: TGTGCCTGGAGTGTACGAGGGATCGAGCAGTACTTC
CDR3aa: CAWSVRGIEQYF